This T cell receptor beta chain originates from a study of molecular identifiers for immune sequencing clone quantification. General study findings and limits: Because of identical TCR molecules sharing a barcode, sizes of highly expanded clones could be underestimated. Clonotypes topping 20 RNA copies carried over 97% of effector molecules but under 1% of naive ones.

The CDR3 is made up of 15 amino acids. Per germline, CDR1 LGHNT and CDR2 FRNRAP. V was shortened by 2 bases and J by 4 bases, with 13 bases between the two germline ends. This clonotype qualifies as medium-sized. What it binds is unknown. Naive CD8 libraries were made from about 20,000 to 1,000,000 sorted cells, and they used 10%, 30% or 50% RNA. Preparation methods for the bulk TCR libraries were those previously described, with listed TCR primers. Each CDR3 protein gets one entry after TCRdb re-called the PCR reads with MiXCR. Of tens of thousands of distinct CDR3 sequences listed, 20% to 25% were seen once; the top ten hold around 0.97%.

The sequence came from a human donor in good health. Some libraries in this study had Jurkat cell RNA spiked in. Sequenced sample: naive CD8+ T cells from blood, with Jurkat cell RNA spiked in. Subset reported: FACS-sorted CD8+CD4-CCR7+CD45RA+ naive T cells. The rearrangement links TRBV12-5 to TRBJ2-3; no firm D call. DNA of the CDR3: TGTGCTAGTGGTTTGCCCCCGGCCACCTCAGATACGCAGTATTTT. Amino acid sequence: CASGLPPATSDTQYF.